The TCR beta chain under discussion was sequenced for a study of T-cell reconstitution after alpha-beta-depleted transplantation in children. General study results and limits: Several hundred expanded graft clones reportedly gave rise to the alpha-beta T cells present about two months after transplant. Surviving recipient T cells and thymic progenitors produced the high day-60 TCRbeta diversity seen in some patients. From newly produced T cells came most of the T-cell counts and diversity one year after transplant.

Library preparation (for TCRbeta) was performed with unique molecular identifiers. TCRdb re-called the PCR reads with MiXCR, one entry per CDR3 protein. Altogether about 200,000 distinct CDR3 sequences are present, about 7% being singletons, with the ten largest covering 5.5% to 6.5%. The CDR3 extends over 14 amino acids. Germline loops: CDR1 MRHNA, CDR2 SNTAGT. V lost 4 bases, J lost 2 bases, and 10 bases lay in between. Points on this clonotype: Its antigen is unknown.

The sequences come from PBMCs, collected before TCRalphabeta/CD19-depleted stem cell transplant. J is TRBJ2-3 and V is TRBV6-4; no firm D call. This receptor was identified in a boy between 2 and 15 years old with acute lymphoblastic leukemia, due to receive a stem cell transplant. CDR3 in amino acids: CASSGGFNTDTQYF. The CDR3 nucleotides are TGTGCCAGCAGTGGGGGATTTAACACAGATACGCAGTATTTT.